The clone carrying this T cell receptor (beta chain) came up a few times. Its antigen remains unidentified. Researchers amplified the TCR beta CDR3 regions from RNA transcripts. Researchers ran a first-round RT-PCR on the TCR CDR3 using the HTBI primer set. TCRdb re-called the multiplex PCR reads with MiXCR, one entry per CDR3 protein. The data hold under 500,000 distinct CDR3 sequences, with around an eighth observed a single time. This entry comes from a study of T cells in Graves' hyperthyroidism and ophthalmopathy. Turning to the study itself: Peripheral blood was taken when the disease was first diagnosed, before any treatment began. Study findings and constraints: It was a median roughly six months before onset that the model predicted ophthalmopathy.

This CDR3 comprises 13 residues. Per germline, CDR1 MNHNS and CDR2 SASEGT. The germline V and J ends were trimmed by 6 bases and 6 bases, with 14 bases remaining between them. Source material: blood. This rearrangement joins TRBV6-1 to TRBJ1-2; the D gene is possibly TRBD1 (6 bases). This receptor was obtained from a man aged 50 or older with Graves' ophthalmopathy. The CDR3 coding sequence is TGTGCCAGCAGGGGAGACAGGCCCAATGGCTACACCTTC. The encoded protein is CASRGDRPNGYTF.